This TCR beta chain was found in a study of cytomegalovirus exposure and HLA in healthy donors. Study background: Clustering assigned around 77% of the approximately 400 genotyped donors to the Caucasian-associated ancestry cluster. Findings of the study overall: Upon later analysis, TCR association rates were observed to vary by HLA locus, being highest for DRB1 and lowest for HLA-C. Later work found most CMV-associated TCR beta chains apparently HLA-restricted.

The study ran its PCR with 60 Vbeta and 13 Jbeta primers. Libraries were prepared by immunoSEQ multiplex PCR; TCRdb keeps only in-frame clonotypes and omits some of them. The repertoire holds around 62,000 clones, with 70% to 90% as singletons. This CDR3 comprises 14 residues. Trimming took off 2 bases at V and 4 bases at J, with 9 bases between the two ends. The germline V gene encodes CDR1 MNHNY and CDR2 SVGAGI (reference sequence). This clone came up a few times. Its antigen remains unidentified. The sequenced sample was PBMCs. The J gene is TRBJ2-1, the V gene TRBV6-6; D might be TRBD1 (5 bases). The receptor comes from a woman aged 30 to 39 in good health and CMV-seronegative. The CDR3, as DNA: TGTGCCAGCAGTTACAGGCAGGGTTACAATGAGCAGTTCTTC. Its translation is CASSYRQGYNEQFF.